Below, 26 T cell receptor beta chains from the same sample are listed, as sequenced in a study of regulatory T cells in long-lasting Graves disease. Time point described: newly diagnosed GD, antithyroid drugs for less than 3 months. After RNA was extracted from PBMCs, the TCR library was made from it. To make TCR beta libraries, researchers used iRepertoire HTBI primers and Arm-PCR of CDR3 regions. TCRdb independently ran MiXCR on the multiplex PCR reads; one entry per CDR3 protein. The table shows approximately 490,000 distinct CDR3 sequences, with roughly 15% occurring only once. The same sample was also studied in work on T cells in Graves' hyperthyroidism and ophthalmopathy.

This specimen was peripheral blood mononuclear cells (PBMCs), taken at new diagnosis, from a patient treated with antithyroid drugs. The receptors were sampled from a middle-aged man with Graves disease.

This clonotype showed up many times. V is TRBV20-1 and J is TRBJ2-1, with D uncertain. The germline gives CDR1 DFQATT, CDR2 SNEGSKA (reference sequence). CDR3 size: 11 residues. V dropped 5 bases and J dropped 6 bases, with 8 bases sitting between them. The CDR3 loop is CSAFWVNEQFF. The CDR3, as DNA: TGCAGTGCTTTTTGGGTCAATGAGCAGTTCTTC.

This clonotype was counted many times. V usage is TRBV20-1 and J usage is TRBJ2-4; TRBD1 or TRBD2 may be the D gene (5 bases each). Trimming took off 0 bases at V and 7 bases at J, with 16 bases between the two ends. From germline, CDR1 is DFQATT and CDR2 SNEGSKA (reference sequence). The CDR3 contains 15 residues. The CDR3 spells CSARDKGTWRNIQYF. The CDR3 DNA follows: TGCAGTGCTAGAGATAAGGGGACGTGGCGGAACATTCAGTACTTC.

This clonotype was seen at least ten times. This chain uses TRBV18 with TRBJ1-2; D not certain. Germline V gene sequence: CDR1 KGHSH, CDR2 LQKENI. The CDR3 has 14 amino acids. The ends were cut back, 0 bases at V and 8 bases at J, with 13 bases in the middle. The CDR3 sequence: CASSPPGNLGGYTF. The CDR3 bases are TGTGCCAGCTCACCACCAGGAAACTTGGGCGGCTACACCTTC.

The rearrangement links TRBV9 to TRBJ1-2; 11 nucleotides match TRBD1. This CDR3 comprises 17 residues. Germline assignment: CDR1 SGDLS and CDR2 YYNGEE. Trimming cost V 0 bases and J 7 bases; bases outside gene matches: 11. The CDR3 DNA follows: TGTGCCAGCAGCGTAGAGGTCGGGACAGGGGGATCTGGTGGCTACACCTTC. Amino acid sequence: CASSVEVGTGGSGGYTF.

This clonotype was seen at least ten times. The chain couples TRBV27 to TRBJ2-3; 7 positions match TRBD2. The CDR3 covers 12 residues. The germline CDR1 and CDR2 sequences are MNHEY and SMNVEV (reference sequence). V gave up 3 bases and J gave up 12 bases; unmatched junction bases: 6. Written as DNA, the CDR3 is TGTGCCAGCAGTTTGGGAGGGAGGCCTCAGTATTTT. Residues: CASSLGGRPQYF.

In this sample, this clonotype turned up many times. The chain employs TRBV11-3 and TRBJ1-4; perhaps TRBD1 as D (6 bases). This CDR3 is built from 15 residues. CDR1 and CDR2 from the germline V gene are SGHNT and YENEEA. With 5 bases removed from V and 7 bases from J, the gap between germline ends came to 17 bases. The DNA for the CDR3 is TGTGCCAGCAGCAACAATTGGGGGCTCGGTGAAAAACTGTTTTTT. This translates into CASSNNWGLGEKLFF.

This clonotype was counted between two and nine times. The CDR3 protein is CASSANPGPYEQYF. The CDR3 region has the DNA TGTGCCAGCAGCGCAAATCCGGGGCCCTACGAGCAGTACTTC. The V and J genes are TRBV9 and TRBJ2-7; D may be TRBD1 or TRBD2 (5 bases each). The CDR3 is 14 residues long. The germline CDR1 and CDR2 sequences are SGDLS and YYNGEE. Trimming shortened V by 3 bases and J by 2 bases, and 12 bases separated the two germline ends.

V is TRBV30 and J is TRBJ2-7, with D possibly being TRBD1 or TRBD2 (5 bases each). V was trimmed by 3 bases and J by 2 bases, leaving 11 bases between them. There are 13 residues in the CDR3. Germline CDR1 is GTSNPN and CDR2 is SVGIG (reference sequence). The CDR3: CAWRPGTTYEQYF. The CDR3, as DNA: TGTGCCTGGAGGCCGGGGACGACCTACGAGCAGTACTTC. The full variable domain, in which reference TRBV30 and TRBJ2-7 provide the parts outside the CDR3, is SQTIHQWPATLVQPVGSPLSLECTVEGTSNPNLYWYRQAAGRGLQLLFYSVGIGQISSEVPQNLSASRPQDRQFILSSKKLLLSDSGFYLCAWRPGTTYEQYFGPGTRLTVT.

The chain uses TRBV5-1 and TRBJ2-7; no firm D call. The V gene lost 4 bases and the J gene lost 0 bases, with 17 bases spanning the gap. This CDR3 is built from 16 residues. Germline V gives CDR1 SGHRS, CDR2 YFSETQ. CDR3 coding DNA: TGCGCCAGCAGCCAACAGTTCTATGGGCCCTCCTACGAGCAGTACTTC. Protein: CASSQQFYGPSYEQYF.

The V and J genes are TRBV19 and TRBJ1-2; D uncertain. CDR1 and CDR2 (germline): LNHDA, SQIVND (reference sequence). The CDR3 is 16 residues long. V lost 6 bases to trimming and J lost 8 bases, with 25 bases between them. CDR3 DNA sequence: TGTGCCAGTAGCGACCGGAGGCGCGAATCCGAGTACGGCTACACCTTC. This gives the protein CASSDRRRESEYGYTF.

This sequence joins TRBV2 and TRBJ1-6; D might be TRBD1 (6 bases). Germline lookup yields CDR1 SNHLY and CDR2 FYNNEI. The germline V and J ends were trimmed by 5 bases and 8 bases, with 13 bases remaining between them. This CDR3 is built from 14 residues. The CDR3 here is CASSPQGWHSPLHF. CDR3 bases: TGTGCCAGCAGTCCACAGGGTTGGCATTCACCCCTCCACTTT.

The sample holds many counts of this clonotype. This chain links TRBV5-1 with TRBJ2-7; either TRBD1 or TRBD2 may supply D (6 bases each). Between the trimmed V and J ends, which lost 1 base and 6 bases, there was a span of 14 bases. Germline-derived CDR1 and CDR2 are SGHRS and YFSETQ. This CDR3 comprises 14 residues. The CDR3 is CASSLILGGGEQYF. CDR3 in DNA: TGCGCCAGCAGCTTGATTCTAGGGGGAGGCGAGCAGTACTTC.

In its sample, this clonotype was seen once. It is likely a read error: a sequence one base away is far more abundant. V is TRBV11-3 and J is TRBJ2-5, with D tentatively TRBD1 or TRBD2 (5 bases each). The CDR3 spans 13 residues. From germline, CDR1 is SGHNT and CDR2 YENEEA. V lost 0 bases and J 11 bases, leaving 13 bases between the germline ends. The CDR3, as DNA: TGTGCCAGCAGCTTAGATACGCAGGGAGAGCAGTACTTC. Its translation is CASSLDTQGEQYF.

This clonotype has a count of ten or more. The rearrangement joins TRBV27 to TRBJ1-5; 8 positions agree with TRBD1. Germline lookup yields CDR1 MNHEY and CDR2 SMNVEV (reference sequence). This CDR3 spans 15 amino acids. Trimming at V came to 3 bases and at J to 4 bases, leaving 5 bases not matched to a gene. DNA of the CDR3: TGTGCCAGCAGTTTGACAGGGGCCTTTAATCAGCCCCAGCATTTT. It specifies CASSLTGAFNQPQHF.

Ten or more counts support this clonotype. V usage is TRBV27 and J usage is TRBJ2-3, with D hard to call. Trimming removed 5 bases at V and 0 bases at J, with 12 bases between. Per the germline V gene, CDR1 is MNHEY and CDR2 is SMNVEV (reference sequence). The CDR3 is 15 amino acids. The CDR3 region is CASSSVDGSTDTQYF. The CDR3 DNA reads TGTGCCAGCAGTAGTGTGGACGGGAGCACAGATACGCAGTATTTT.

This rearrangement joins TRBV28 to TRBJ2-3; TRBD2 matches at 9 bases. CDR3 length: 20 residues. Germline assignment: CDR1 MDHEN and CDR2 SYDVKM. With 4 bases clipped from V and 2 bases from J, the junction kept 19 bases outside the gene matches. This chain's CDR3 is CASSSLYAAREGGNTDTQYF. In DNA, the CDR3 is TGTGCCAGCAGTTCCCTATACGCGGCGCGGGAGGGGGGAAACACAGATACGCAGTATTTT.

This clonotype has at least ten counts. This chain uses TRBV28 with TRBJ1-5; possible D gene TRBD1, 6 bases. V dropped 3 bases and J dropped 6 bases, with 12 bases sitting between them. CDR3 size: 14 residues. From germline, CDR1 is MDHEN and CDR2 SYDVKM. CDR3 nucleotides: TGTGCCAGCAGTTTGCCGACAGGTGTTCAGCCCCAGCATTTT. It codes for CASSLPTGVQPQHF.

This clonotype was seen a handful of times. V gene TRBV27 combines with J gene TRBJ2-2; TRBD2 matches at 13 bases. The trim removed 6 bases at V and 3 bases at J, leaving 7 bases unmatched. The CDR3 is 17 amino acids. Germline CDR1 MNHEY, CDR2 SMNVEV (reference sequence). CDR3 protein: CASSPTSGRAYTGELFF. The CDR3, as DNA: TGTGCCAGCAGCCCAACTAGCGGGAGGGCTTACACCGGGGAGCTGTTTTTT.

This clonotype was seen a handful of times. The rearrangement joins TRBV12-5 to TRBJ2-7, with D possibly being TRBD1 (6 bases). The length of the CDR3 is 14 residues. V dropped 4 bases and J dropped 0 bases, with 10 bases sitting between them. Per the germline V gene, CDR1 is LGHNT and CDR2 is FRNRAP. The CDR3: CASGSGGSSYEQYF. Here the CDR3 DNA reads TGTGCTAGTGGTTCTGGGGGCAGCTCCTACGAGCAGTACTTC.

This clonotype was recorded at least ten times. The CDR3 protein is CASSLETGGTGELFF. In DNA form, the CDR3 reads TGCGCCAGCAGCTTGGAGACAGGGGGCACCGGGGAGCTGTTTTTT. The V call is TRBV5-1, the J call TRBJ2-2; 9 bases match TRBD1. This CDR3 region has 15 residues. From germline, CDR1 is SGHRS and CDR2 YFSETQ. V shed 0 bases and J 4 bases; nucleotides not matched to a gene: 1. Combining the CDR3 with reference TRBV5-1 and TRBJ2-2 gives the whole variable domain KAGVTQTPRYLIKTRGQQVTLSCSPISGHRSVSWYQQTPGQGLQFLFEYFSETQRNKGNFPGRFSGRQFSNSRSEMNVSTLELGDSALYLCASSLETGGTGELFFGEGSRLTVL.

The chain is built from TRBV6-5 and TRBJ1-6; TRBD1 aligns across 9 bases. The CDR3 length is 21 residues. Germline CDR1 reads MNHEY; CDR2 reads SVGAGI. Unmatched junction bases numbered 31, after V lost 2 bases and J lost 17 bases. The CDR3 sequence is CASSYLAPGQGSNRGLHPFHF. In DNA, the CDR3 is TGTGCCAGCAGTTACCTAGCACCGGGACAGGGATCAAATCGGGGCCTTCACCCCTTCCACTTT.

This clonotype was seen only a few times. The CDR3 does not end in the conserved phenylalanine or tryptophan, so this is likely a read error. The DNA is left out, because the CDR3 cannot be placed on it with certainty; the CDR3 is given as TCRdb lists it. CDR3 region: CASSDILAG. The chain carries TRBV2 and TRBJ2-7; TRBD2, the D gene given by the table, was not confirmed from the DNA. Germline-derived CDR1 and CDR2 are SNHLY and FYNNEI. The CDR3 length equals 9 residues, ends included.

This clonotype was recorded many times. V usage is TRBV28 and J usage is TRBJ2-7; D is possibly TRBD2 (6 bases). CDR1 is MDHEN and CDR2 is SYDVKM in the germline V gene. V was cut by 3 bases and J by 5 bases, with 14 bases left in between. This CDR3 has 14 amino acids. CDR3 coding DNA: TGTGCCAGCAGTTTTGGAGGGGTTAAGGACGAGCAGTACTTC. Protein sequence: CASSFGGVKDEQYF. The full variable domain, with the rest looked up from reference TRBV28 and TRBJ2-7, is DVKVTQSSRYLVKRTGEKVFLECVQDMDHENMFWYRQDPGLGLRLIYFSYDVKMKEKGDIPEGYSVSREKKERFSLILESASTNQTSMYLCASSFGGVKDEQYFGPGTRLTVT.

This clonotype was recorded a few times. V gene TRBV20-1 combines with J gene TRBJ1-4; D remains ambiguous. The CDR3 length is 13 residues. Trimming took 1 base from V and 2 from J, leaving 5 bases between them. CDR1 and CDR2 from the germline V gene are DFQATT and SNEGSKA (reference sequence). The CDR3 sequence: CSARGLTNEKLFF. The CDR3 coding sequence is TGCAGTGCTAGAGGTCTGACTAATGAAAAACTGTTTTTT.

J is TRBJ1-1 and V is TRBV30; D is perhaps TRBD1 (6 bases). Trimming cost V 4 bases and J 0 bases, with 9 bases left between them. The CDR3 extends over 13 amino acids. The germline CDR1 and CDR2 sequences are GTSNPN and SVGIG (reference sequence). CDR3: CAWNRGMNTEAFF. The CDR3 region has the DNA TGTGCCTGGAATAGGGGGATGAACACTGAAGCTTTCTTT.

This clonotype was counted ten times or more. The J gene is TRBJ2-5, the V gene TRBV2, with a weak D call TRBD2 (6 bases). The CDR3 extends over 14 amino acids. Trimming left V 10 bases short and J 7 bases short, with 22 bases between. In germline, CDR1 is SNHLY, CDR2 FYNNEI. CDR3 sequence: CATNGGAAGGTQYF. The DNA for the CDR3 is TGTGCCACCAATGGAGGGGCCGCAGGTGGGACCCAGTACTTC.